Shown below are 13 T cell receptor beta chains from a single sample sequenced in a study of identical twins. One entry per CDR3 protein, called by TCRdb with MiXCR from the 5' RACE reads. The data show more than 1.5 million distinct CDR3 sequences, around 33% seen once. Sequences were obtained from cord blood. The receptors come from a newborn girl in good health.

V gene TRBV7-2 combines with J gene TRBJ2-3; either TRBD1 or TRBD2 may fit D (5 bases each). V shed 5 bases and J shed 8 bases, with 11 bases lying between them. The CDR3 sequence is 12 residues long. CDR1 SGHTA and CDR2 FQGNSA come from the germline V gene. In DNA form, the CDR3 reads TGTGCCAGCAGCCCAGGGACGCGTACGCAGTATTTT. Encoded protein: CASSPGTRTQYF. Based on the CDR3 plus reference TRBV7-2 and TRBJ2-3, the full variable domain is GAGVSQSPSNKVTEKGKDVELRCDPISGHTALYWYRQSLGQGLEFLIYFQGNSAPDKSGLPSDRFSAERTGGSVSTLTIQRTQQEDSAVYLCASSPGTRTQYFGPGTRLTVL.

Points on this clonotype: A read error may be the cause here, since a much bigger clone is one base away. The rearrangement joins TRBV4-2 to TRBJ1-2, with TRBD1 identical over 7 bases. The CDR3 loop spans 14 amino acids. Germline loops: CDR1 LGHNA, CDR2 YNFKEQ. The CDR3 DNA reads TGTGCCAGCGGCCAGGTCGGGACAGACTATGGCTACACCTTC. Its protein is CASGQVGTDYGYTF.

This clonotype was detected only a few times. This chain connects TRBV29-1 to TRBJ2-3; 8 bases are shared with TRBD2. V trimming: 7 bases; J trimming: 6 bases; junction bases outside the gene matches: 12. Germline CDR1 is SQVTM and CDR2 is ANQGSEA. This CDR3 has 14 residues. CDR3 nucleotide sequence: TGCAGCGCCCCCGCGAGCGGGAGCAGGGATACGCAGTATTTT. As protein: CSAPASGSRDTQYF.

The rearrangement links TRBV29-1 to TRBJ1-1; possibly TRBD1 for D (6 bases). The germline V gene has CDR1 SQVTM and CDR2 ANQGSEA. The CDR3 totals 10 residues. V lost 6 bases, J lost 7 bases, and 9 bases lay in between. The CDR3 sequence: CSVGQFEAFF. For the CDR3, the DNA is TGCAGCGTAGGACAGTTTGAAGCTTTCTTT.

V usage is TRBV19 and J usage is TRBJ2-4; TRBD1 matches at 8 bases. V lost 4 bases, J lost 3 bases, and 11 bases stayed unmatched. The CDR3 totals 17 residues. Looked up from germline, CDR1 is LNHDA and CDR2 is SQIVND (reference sequence). The CDR3: CASSRKQGVFVKNIQYF. CDR3 nucleotide sequence: TGTGCCAGTAGTAGAAAACAGGGGGTATTCGTCAAAAACATTCAGTACTTC.

The rearrangement links TRBV10-3 to TRBJ2-1; D gene ambiguous. The DNA end lines up better with TRBJ2-7; the J call may be wrong. Germline CDR1 and CDR2: ENHRY and SYGVKD. The CDR3 spans 14 residues. CDR3 region: CAISESIGYNEQYF. The DNA of the CDR3 is TGTGCCATCAGTGAGTCGATAGGCTACAATGAGCAGTACTTC.

The V gene is TRBV12-3 or TRBV12-4, the J gene TRBJ2-2; D is tentatively TRBD1 or TRBD2 (5 bases each). This CDR3 comprises 14 residues. The V end was cut by 8 bases, the J end by 6 bases, with 16 bases between. The CDR3 protein is CASGWDLGSGELFF. In DNA, the CDR3 is TGTGCCAGCGGATGGGACCTTGGGTCCGGGGAGCTGTTTTTT.

The chain carries TRBV5-1 and TRBJ2-7, with D tentatively TRBD1 (6 bases). V lost 0 bases and J 0 bases, leaving 10 bases between the germline ends. The CDR3 runs 15 residues. The germline V gene has CDR1 SGHRS and CDR2 YFSETQ. The CDR3 DNA is TGCGCCAGCAGCTTGGCTGGGACACTCTCCTACGAGCAGTACTTC. Its translation is CASSLAGTLSYEQYF.

A few counts support this clonotype. In nucleotides, the CDR3 is TGTGCCAGCAGTTTCGAGACGGCCTACAATGAGCAGTTCTTC. This gives the protein CASSFETAYNEQFF. The chain employs TRBV12-3 or TRBV12-4 and TRBJ2-1; the D is unclear. The CDR3 has 14 amino acids. V was clipped by 3 bases and J by 2 bases, with 8 bases between them.

The chain has TRBV7-9 and TRBJ2-1, with 9 positions matching TRBD2. V lost 5 bases to trimming and J lost 8 bases; unmatched junction nucleotides: 16. In germline, CDR1 is SEHNR, CDR2 FQNEAQ (reference sequence). This CDR3 is 17 amino acids long. This CDR3 is CASSAPGLAPGGHEQFF. DNA of the CDR3: TGTGCCAGCAGCGCTCCGGGACTAGCCCCAGGAGGGCATGAGCAGTTCTTC.

Only a few counts were recorded for this clonotype. V is TRBV3-1 and J is TRBJ2-3; D call uncertain. This CDR3 spans 15 amino acids. Trimming stripped 4 bases from V and 5 bases from J, with 16 bases between. Germline lookup yields CDR1 LGHDT and CDR2 YNNKEL (reference sequence). CDR3 coding DNA: TGTGCCAGCAGCCCCCCCGACCAGGTGGGAGATACGCAGTATTTT. It specifies CASSPPDQVGDTQYF.

This clonotype occurred a few times. The chain combines TRBV27 with TRBJ1-4; 7 bases map to TRBD1. Trimming removed 2 bases from V and 7 bases from J; junction bases left unmatched: 4. Germline V gene sequence: CDR1 MNHEY, CDR2 SMNVEV (reference sequence). The CDR3 length is 14 residues. CDR3 sequence: CASSLGRGAEKLFF. Written as DNA, the CDR3 is TGTGCCAGCAGTTTAGGCAGGGGGGCTGAAAAACTGTTTTTT.

The gene calls are TRBV20-1 and TRBJ2-4, with D maybe TRBD2 (5 bases). V was clipped by 0 bases and J by 6 bases, with 12 bases between them. The CDR3 runs 14 residues. Germline V gene lookup returns CDR1 DFQATT and CDR2 SNEGSKA (reference sequence). CDR3 protein: CSARDPGEGNIQYF. CDR3 sequence (DNA): TGCAGTGCTAGAGATCCCGGAGAGGGAAACATTCAGTACTTC.